The T cell receptor (beta chain) under discussion was sequenced for a study of patients and donors after allogeneic stem cell transplantation. TCRdb passed the RT-PCR reads through MiXCR, listing each CDR3 protein once. The table lists about a million distinct CDR3 sequences, over 15% of them singletons. The trim removed 4 bases at V and 4 bases at J, leaving 8 bases unmatched. The CDR3 has 16 amino acids. Germline V gene sequence: CDR1 SGHRS, CDR2 YFSETQ. This clonotype was seen a few times. Sequencing input: blood, either unsorted or a sorted T cell fraction (not recorded which). The genes are TRBV5-1 and TRBJ2-2, with 9 bases matching TRBD2. This TCR derives from a human donor who was either an allogeneic HSCT recipient or a stem cell or donor lymphocyte infusion donor (not recorded which). It is not recorded whose cells these are; they may come from a transplant donor. CDR3 bases: TGCGCCAGCAGCCGGAAGACTAGCGGACCCACCGGGGAGCTGTTTTTT. Encoded protein: CASSRKTSGPTGELFF.